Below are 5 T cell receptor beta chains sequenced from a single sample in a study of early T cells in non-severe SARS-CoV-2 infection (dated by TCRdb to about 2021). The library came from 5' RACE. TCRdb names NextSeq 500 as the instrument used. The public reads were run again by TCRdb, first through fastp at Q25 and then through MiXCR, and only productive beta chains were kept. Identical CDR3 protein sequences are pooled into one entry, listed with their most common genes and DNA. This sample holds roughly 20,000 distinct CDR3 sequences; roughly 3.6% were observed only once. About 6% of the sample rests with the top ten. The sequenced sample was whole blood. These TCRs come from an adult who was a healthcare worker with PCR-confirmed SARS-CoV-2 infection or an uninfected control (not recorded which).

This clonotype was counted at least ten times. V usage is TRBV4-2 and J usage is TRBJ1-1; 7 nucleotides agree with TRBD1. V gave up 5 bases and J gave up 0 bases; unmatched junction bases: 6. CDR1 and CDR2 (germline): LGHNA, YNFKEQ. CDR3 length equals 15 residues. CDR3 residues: CASSSKTGLNTEAFF. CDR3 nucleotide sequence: TGTGCCAGCAGCTCTAAGACAGGGCTGAACACTGAAGCTTTCTTT.

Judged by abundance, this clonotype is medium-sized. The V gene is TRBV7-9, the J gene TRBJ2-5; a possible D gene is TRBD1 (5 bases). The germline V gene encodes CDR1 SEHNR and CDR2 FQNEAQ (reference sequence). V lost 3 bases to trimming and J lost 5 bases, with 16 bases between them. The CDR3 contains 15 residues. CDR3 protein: CASSFGFRVYETQYF. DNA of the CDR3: TGTGCCAGCAGCTTTGGCTTCAGGGTCTATGAGACCCAGTACTTC. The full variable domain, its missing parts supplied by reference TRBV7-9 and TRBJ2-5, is DTGVSQNPRHKITKRGQNVTFRCDPISEHNRLYWYRQTLGQGPEFLTYFQNEAQLEKSRLLSDRFSAERPKGSFSTLEIQRTEQGDSAMYLCASSFGFRVYETQYFGPGTRLLVL.

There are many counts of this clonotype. This CDR3 is CASSPRDREETQYF. CDR3 bases: TGTGCCAGCTCACCCCGGGACAGGGAAGAGACCCAGTACTTC. The chain combines TRBV18 with TRBJ2-5; TRBD1 matches at 9 bases. This CDR3 has 14 amino acids. Trimming removed 3 bases from V and 3 bases from J; junction bases left unmatched: 2. The germline V gene has CDR1 KGHSH and CDR2 LQKENI.

CDR3 loop: CASSPSSGRPYEQYF. The CDR3 coding sequence is TGCGCCAGCAGCCCCTCGAGCGGGAGGCCCTACGAGCAGTACTTC. The chain joins TRBV5-1 to TRBJ2-7; the match to TRBD2 covers 9 bases. V was pared by 4 bases and J by 2 bases, with 7 bases of the junction left unmatched. CDR1 and CDR2 (germline): SGHRS, YFSETQ. This CDR3 has 15 residues.

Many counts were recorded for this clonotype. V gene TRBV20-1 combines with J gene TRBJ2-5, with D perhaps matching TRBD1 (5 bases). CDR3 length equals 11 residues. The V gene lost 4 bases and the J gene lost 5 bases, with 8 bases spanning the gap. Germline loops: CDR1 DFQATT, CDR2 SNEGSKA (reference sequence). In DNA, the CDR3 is TGCAGTGCTACGGCAGGGGAGACCCAGTACTTC. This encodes CSATAGETQYF.